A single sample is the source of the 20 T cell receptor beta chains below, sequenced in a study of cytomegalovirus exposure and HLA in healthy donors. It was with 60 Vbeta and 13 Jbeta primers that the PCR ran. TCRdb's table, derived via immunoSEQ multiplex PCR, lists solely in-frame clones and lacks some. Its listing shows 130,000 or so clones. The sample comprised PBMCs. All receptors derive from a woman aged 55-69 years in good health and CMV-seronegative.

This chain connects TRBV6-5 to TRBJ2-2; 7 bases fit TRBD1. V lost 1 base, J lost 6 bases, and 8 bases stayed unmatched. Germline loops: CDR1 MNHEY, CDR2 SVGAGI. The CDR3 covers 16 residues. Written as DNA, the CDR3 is TGTGCCAGCAGTTACTTACTAGGGGGCGGGTCCGGGGAGCTGTTTTTT. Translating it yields CASSYLLGGGSGELFF.

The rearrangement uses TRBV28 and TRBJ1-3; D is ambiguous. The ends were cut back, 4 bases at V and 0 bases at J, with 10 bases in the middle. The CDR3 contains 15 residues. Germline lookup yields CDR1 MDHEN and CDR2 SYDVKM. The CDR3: CASSSPGSSGNTIYF. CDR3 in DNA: TGTGCCAGCAGTTCTCCGGGGAGCTCTGGAAACACCATATATTTT.

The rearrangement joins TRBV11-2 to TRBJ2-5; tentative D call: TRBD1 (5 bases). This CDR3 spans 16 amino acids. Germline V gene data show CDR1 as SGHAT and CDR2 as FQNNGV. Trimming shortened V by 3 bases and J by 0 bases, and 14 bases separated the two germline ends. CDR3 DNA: TGTGCCAGCAGCTTTGGGGCGAGTCCGTACCAAGAGACCCAGTACTTC. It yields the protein CASSFGASPYQETQYF.

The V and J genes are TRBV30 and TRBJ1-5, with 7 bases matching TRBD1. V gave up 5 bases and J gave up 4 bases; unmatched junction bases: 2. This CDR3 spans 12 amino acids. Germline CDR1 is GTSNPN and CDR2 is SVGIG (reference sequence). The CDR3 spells CAWAQGNQPQHF. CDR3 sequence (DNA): TGTGCCTGGGCACAGGGGAATCAGCCCCAGCATTTT.

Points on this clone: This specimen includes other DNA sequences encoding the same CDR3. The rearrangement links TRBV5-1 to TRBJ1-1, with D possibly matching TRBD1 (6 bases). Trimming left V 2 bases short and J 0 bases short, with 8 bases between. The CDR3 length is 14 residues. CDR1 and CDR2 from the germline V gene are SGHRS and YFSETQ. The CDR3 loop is CASSFGGLNTEAFF. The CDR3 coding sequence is TGCGCCAGCAGCTTTGGGGGCTTGAACACTGAAGCTTTCTTT.

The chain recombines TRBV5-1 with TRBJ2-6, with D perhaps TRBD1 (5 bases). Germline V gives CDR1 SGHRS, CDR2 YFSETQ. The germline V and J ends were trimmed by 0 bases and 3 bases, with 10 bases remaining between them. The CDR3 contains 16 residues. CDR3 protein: CASSLGPGFGANVLTF. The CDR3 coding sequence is TGCGCCAGCAGCTTGGGGCCAGGGTTTGGGGCCAACGTCCTGACTTTC.

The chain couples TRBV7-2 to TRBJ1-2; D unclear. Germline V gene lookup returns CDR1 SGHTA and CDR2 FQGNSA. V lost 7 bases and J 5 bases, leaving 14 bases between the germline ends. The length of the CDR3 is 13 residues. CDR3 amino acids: CASTSGSSYGYTF. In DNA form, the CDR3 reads TGTGCCAGCACGTCTGGTAGTAGTTATGGCTACACCTTC.

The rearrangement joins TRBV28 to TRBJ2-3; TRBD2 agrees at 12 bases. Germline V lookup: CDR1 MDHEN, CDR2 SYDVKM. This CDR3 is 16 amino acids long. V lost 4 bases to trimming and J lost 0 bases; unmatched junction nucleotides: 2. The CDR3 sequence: CASSSGTSGSTDTQYF. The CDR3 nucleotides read TGTGCCAGCAGTTCCGGGACTAGCGGGAGCACAGATACGCAGTATTTT.

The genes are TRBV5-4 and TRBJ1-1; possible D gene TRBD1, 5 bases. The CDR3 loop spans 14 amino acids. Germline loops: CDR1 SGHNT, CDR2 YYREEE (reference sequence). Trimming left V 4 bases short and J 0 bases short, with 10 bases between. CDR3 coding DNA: TGTGCCAGCAGCCATGGGACTATGAACACTGAAGCTTTCTTT. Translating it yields CASSHGTMNTEAFF.

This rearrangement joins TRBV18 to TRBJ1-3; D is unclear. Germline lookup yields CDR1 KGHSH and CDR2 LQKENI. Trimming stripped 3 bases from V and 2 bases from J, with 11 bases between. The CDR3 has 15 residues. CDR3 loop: CASSPRTGTGNTIYF. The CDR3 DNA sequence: TGTGCCAGCTCACCGAGGACTGGAACTGGAAACACCATATATTTT.

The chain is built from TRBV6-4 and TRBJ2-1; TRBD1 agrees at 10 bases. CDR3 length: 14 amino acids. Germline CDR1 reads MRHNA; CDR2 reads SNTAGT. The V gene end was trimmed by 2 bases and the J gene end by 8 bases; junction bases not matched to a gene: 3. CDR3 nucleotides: TGTGCCAGCAGTGACGGGACAGGGGTCTATGAGCAGTTCTTC. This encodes CASSDGTGVYEQFF.

The DNA of the CDR3 is TGTGCCAGCAGCTCGACAGGGGGCCAGACCTACGAGCAGTACTTC. Its translation is CASSSTGGQTYEQYF. The V gene is TRBV7-9, the J gene TRBJ2-7; 10 nucleotides line up with TRBD1. The CDR3 is 15 residues long. V was clipped by 4 bases and J by 2 bases; unmatched bases: 5. CDR1 is SEHNR, CDR2 FQNEAQ, per germline (reference sequence).

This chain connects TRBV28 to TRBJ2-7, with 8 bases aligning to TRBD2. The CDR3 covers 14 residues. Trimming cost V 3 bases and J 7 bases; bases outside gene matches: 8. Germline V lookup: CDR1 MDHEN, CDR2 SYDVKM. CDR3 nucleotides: TGTGCCAGCAGTTTCGGCGGGGGGTCGGGGGAGCAGTACTTC. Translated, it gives CASSFGGGSGEQYF.

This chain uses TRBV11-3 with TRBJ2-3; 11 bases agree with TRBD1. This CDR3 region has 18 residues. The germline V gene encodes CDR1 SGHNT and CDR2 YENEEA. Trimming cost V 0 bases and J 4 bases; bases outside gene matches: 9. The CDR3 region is CASSLEAQGTGGADTQYF. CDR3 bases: TGTGCCAGCAGCTTAGAGGCGCAAGGGACAGGGGGTGCAGATACGCAGTATTTT. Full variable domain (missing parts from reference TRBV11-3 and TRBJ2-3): EAGVVQSPRYKIIEKKQPVAFWCNPISGHNTLYWYLQNLGQGPELLIRYENEEAVDDSQLPKDRFSAERLKGVDSTLKIQPAELGDSAVYLCASSLEAQGTGGADTQYFGPGTRLTVL.

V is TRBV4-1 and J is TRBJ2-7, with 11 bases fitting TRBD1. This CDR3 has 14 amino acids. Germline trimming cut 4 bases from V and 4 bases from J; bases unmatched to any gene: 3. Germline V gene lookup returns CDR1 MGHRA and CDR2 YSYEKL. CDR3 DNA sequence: TGCGCCAGCAGCCCATGGGACAGGGGGTACGAGCAGTACTTC. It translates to CASSPWDRGYEQYF.

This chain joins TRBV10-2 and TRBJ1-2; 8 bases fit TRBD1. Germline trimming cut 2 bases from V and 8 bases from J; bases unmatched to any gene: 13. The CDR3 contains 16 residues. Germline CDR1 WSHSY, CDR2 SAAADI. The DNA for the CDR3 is TGCGCCAGCAGTGAGACCTTGCCGGGACAGGTTAACGGCTACACCTTC. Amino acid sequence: CASSETLPGQVNGYTF.

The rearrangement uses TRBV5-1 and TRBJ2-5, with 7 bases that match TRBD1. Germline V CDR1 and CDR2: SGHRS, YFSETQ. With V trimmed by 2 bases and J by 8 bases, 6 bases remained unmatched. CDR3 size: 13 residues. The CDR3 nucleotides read TGCGCCAGCAGCTTAGCAGGGGGAGATACCCAGTACTTC. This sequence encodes CASSLAGGDTQYF.

CDR3 bases: TGTGCCAGCAGCACTGCTAGCGGAGATATTACCGACCAAGAGACCCAGTACTTC. This gives the protein CASSTASGDITDQETQYF. The chain has TRBV7-9 and TRBJ2-5; TRBD2 agrees at 7 bases. The germline V gene encodes CDR1 SEHNR and CDR2 FQNEAQ (reference sequence). J gave up 0 bases and V 5 bases, and 15 bases lay outside the gene matches. The CDR3 consists of 18 residues.

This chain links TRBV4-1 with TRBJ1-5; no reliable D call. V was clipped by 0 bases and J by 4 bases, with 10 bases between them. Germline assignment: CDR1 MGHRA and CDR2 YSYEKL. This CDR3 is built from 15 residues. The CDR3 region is CASSQDWLANQPQHF. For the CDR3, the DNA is TGCGCCAGCAGCCAAGATTGGCTGGCAAATCAGCCCCAGCATTTT.

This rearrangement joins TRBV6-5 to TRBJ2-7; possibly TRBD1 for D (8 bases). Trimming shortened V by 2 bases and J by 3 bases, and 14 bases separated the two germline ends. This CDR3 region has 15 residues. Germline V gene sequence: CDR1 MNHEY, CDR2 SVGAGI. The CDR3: CASSYEQGGFYEQYF. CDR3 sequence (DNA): TGTGCCAGCAGTTACGAACAGGGGGGGTTCTACGAGCAGTACTTC.